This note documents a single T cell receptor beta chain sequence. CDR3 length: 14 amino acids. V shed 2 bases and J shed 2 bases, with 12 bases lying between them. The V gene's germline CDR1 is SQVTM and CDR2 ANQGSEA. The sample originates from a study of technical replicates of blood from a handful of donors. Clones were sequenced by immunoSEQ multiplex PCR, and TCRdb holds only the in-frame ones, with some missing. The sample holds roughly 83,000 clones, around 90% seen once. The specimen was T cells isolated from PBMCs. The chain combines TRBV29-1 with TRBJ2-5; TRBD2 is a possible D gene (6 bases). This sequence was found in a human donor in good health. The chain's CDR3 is CSVEPRLVQETQYF. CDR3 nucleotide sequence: TGCAGCGTTGAACCACGACTAGTACAAGAGACCCAGTACTTC.